One and the same sample provided the 2 T cell receptor beta chains below, sequenced in a study of shared clonotypes between healthy human individuals. Measured with immunoSEQ multiplex PCR; TCRdb has only the in-frame clones, and not every one. The sample includes approximately 480,000 clones, 75% to 80% of them seen just once. The sequenced sample was PBMCs. The source of these receptors is a middle-aged woman in good health. Some clones in this sample may be carry-over from other donors' samples.

The CDR3 here is CASSLTGAYEQYF. CDR3 bases: TGTGCCAGCTCCCTCACAGGGGCCTACGAGCAGTACTTC. The chain links TRBV18 to TRBJ2-7, with TRBD1 identical over 7 bases. J lost 2 bases, V lost 6 bases, and 4 bases had no gene match. CDR3 size: 13 residues. Looked up from germline, CDR1 is KGHSH and CDR2 is LQKENI.

The V and J genes are TRBV18 and TRBJ1-5; perhaps TRBD1 as D (5 bases). The CDR3 totals 15 residues. V lost 4 bases and J 1 base, leaving 11 bases between the germline ends. Germline CDR1 reads KGHSH; CDR2 reads LQKENI. CDR3 nucleotide sequence: TGTGCCAGCTCACTCTTGCGGGGGAGCAATCAGCCCCAGCATTTT. Encoded protein: CASSLLRGSNQPQHF.